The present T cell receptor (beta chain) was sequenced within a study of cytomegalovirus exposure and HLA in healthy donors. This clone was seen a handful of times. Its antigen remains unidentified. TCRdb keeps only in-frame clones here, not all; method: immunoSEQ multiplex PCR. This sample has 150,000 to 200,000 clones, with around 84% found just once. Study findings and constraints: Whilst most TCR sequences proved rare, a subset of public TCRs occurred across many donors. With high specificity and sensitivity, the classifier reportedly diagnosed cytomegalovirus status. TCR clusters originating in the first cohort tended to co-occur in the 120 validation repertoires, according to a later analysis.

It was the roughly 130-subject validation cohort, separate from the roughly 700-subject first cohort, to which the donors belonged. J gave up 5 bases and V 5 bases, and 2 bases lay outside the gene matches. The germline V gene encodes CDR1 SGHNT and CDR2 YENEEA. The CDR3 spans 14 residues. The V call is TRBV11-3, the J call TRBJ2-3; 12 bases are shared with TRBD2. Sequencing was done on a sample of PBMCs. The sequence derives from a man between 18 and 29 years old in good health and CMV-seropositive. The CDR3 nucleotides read TGTGCCAGCAGCCCTAGCGGGAGGGGAGATACGCAGTATTTT. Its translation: CASSPSGRGDTQYF.